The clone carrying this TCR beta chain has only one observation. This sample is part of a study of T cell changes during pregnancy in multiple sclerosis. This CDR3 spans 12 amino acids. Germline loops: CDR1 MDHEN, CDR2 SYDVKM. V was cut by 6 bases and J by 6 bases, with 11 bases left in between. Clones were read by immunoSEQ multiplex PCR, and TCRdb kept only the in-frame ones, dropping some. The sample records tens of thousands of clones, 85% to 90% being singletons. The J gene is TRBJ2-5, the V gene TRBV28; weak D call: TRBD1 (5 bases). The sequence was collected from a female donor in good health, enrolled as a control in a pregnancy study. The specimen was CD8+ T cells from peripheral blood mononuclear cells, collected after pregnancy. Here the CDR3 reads CASRGPGKTQYF. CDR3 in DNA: TGTGCCAGCAGGGGGCCAGGGAAGACCCAGTACTTC.